This TCR beta chain is from a study of blood T cell repertoires in COVID-19. Study-level information: The origin of the acute and convalescent COVID-19 samples was the United States, Italy and Spain.

The CDR3 sequence is 19 residues long. Germline loops: CDR1 SGHNT, CDR2 YENEEA. Between the trimmed V and J ends, which lost 0 bases and 6 bases, there was a span of 23 bases. In the authors' methods: For nucleated cells, counts were estimated from reference gene primer amplification. Repertoires were generated with immunoSEQ multiplex PCR, while TCRdb's copy carries only in-frame clones and drops some. D and trimming come from the DNA, and the V and J calls and clone size come from that table. The sample has 210,000 or so clones; about 92% are singletons. The receptor's source is a young man with acute or convalescent COVID-19. The chain links TRBV11-3 to TRBJ1-4; tentatively, D is TRBD1 (6 bases). Sequencing used peripheral blood. For the CDR3, the DNA is TGTGCCAGCAGCTTAGAATCAGGGGCCGAAATTAATAGGGATGAAAAACTGTTTTTT. Protein product: CASSLESGAEINRDEKLFF.